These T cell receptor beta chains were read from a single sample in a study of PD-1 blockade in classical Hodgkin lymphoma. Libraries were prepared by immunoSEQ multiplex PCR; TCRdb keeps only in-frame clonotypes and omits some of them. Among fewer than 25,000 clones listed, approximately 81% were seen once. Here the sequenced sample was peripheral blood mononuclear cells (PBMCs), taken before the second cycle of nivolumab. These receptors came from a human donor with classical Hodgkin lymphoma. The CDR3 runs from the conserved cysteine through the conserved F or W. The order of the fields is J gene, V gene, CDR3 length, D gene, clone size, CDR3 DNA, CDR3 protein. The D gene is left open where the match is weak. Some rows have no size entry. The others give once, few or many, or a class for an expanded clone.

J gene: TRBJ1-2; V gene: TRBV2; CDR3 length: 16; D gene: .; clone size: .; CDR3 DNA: TGTGCCAGCAGTGACCCGGACTCCTCCATGGGCTATGGCTACACCTTC; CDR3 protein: CASSDPDSSMGYGYTF
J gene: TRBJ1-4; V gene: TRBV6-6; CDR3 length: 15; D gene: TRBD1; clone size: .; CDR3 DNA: TGTGCCAGCAGCGCTGTAGGGACAGTGAATGAAAAACTGTTTTTT; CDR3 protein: CASSAVGTVNEKLFF
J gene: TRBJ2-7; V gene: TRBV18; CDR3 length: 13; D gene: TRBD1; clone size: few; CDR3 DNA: TGTGCCAGCTCAGGACAGGGATACTACGAGCAGTACTTC; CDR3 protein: CASSGQGYYEQYF
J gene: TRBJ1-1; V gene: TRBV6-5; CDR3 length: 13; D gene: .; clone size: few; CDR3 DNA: TGTGCCAGCAGTTCCGAGGGGGGGACTGAAGCTTTCTTT; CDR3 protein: CASSSEGGTEAFF
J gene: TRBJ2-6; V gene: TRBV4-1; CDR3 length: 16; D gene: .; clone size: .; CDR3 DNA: TGCGCCAGCAGCCAAGGTGGTATCTCTGGGGCCAACGTCCTGACTTTC; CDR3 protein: CASSQGGISGANVLTF
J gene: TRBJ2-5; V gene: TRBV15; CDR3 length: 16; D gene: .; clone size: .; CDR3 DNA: TGTGCCACCAGCAGAGTTAGGGTCGGGGAACAAGAGACCCAGTACTTC; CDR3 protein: CATSRVRVGEQETQYF
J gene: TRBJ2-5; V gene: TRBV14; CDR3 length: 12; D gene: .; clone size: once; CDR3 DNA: TGTGCCAGCAGCCAAGATAGGGGGTCTCAGTACTTC; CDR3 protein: CASSQDRGSQYF
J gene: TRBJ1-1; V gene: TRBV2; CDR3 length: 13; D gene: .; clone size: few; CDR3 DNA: TGTGCCAGCGGGGTTAGGACGAACACTGAAGCTTTCTTT; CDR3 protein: CASGVRTNTEAFF
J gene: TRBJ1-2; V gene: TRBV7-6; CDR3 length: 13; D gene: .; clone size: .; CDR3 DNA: TGTGCCAGCAGCTTAGGTCGGCAGTATGGCTACACCTTC; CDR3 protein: CASSLGRQYGYTF
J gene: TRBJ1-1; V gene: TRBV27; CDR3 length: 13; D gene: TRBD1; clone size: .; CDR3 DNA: TGTGCCAGCAGCGGACAGGGGGACACTGAAGCTTTCTTT; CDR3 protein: CASSGQGDTEAFF
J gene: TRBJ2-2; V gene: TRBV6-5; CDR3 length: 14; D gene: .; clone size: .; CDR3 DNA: TGTGCCAGCAGTTACTCGGTCCTTACCGGGGAGCTGTTTTTT; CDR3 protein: CASSYSVLTGELFF
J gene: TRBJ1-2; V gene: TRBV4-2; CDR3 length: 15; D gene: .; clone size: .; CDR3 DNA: TGTGCCAGCAGCCAAGATTTACAGCTCTTCTATGGCTACACCTTC; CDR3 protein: CASSQDLQLFYGYTF
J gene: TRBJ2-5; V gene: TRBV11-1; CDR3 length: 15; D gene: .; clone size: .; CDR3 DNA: TGTGCCAGCAGCTTATCCCTAGCCAACCAAGAGACCCAGTACTTC; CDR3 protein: CASSLSLANQETQYF
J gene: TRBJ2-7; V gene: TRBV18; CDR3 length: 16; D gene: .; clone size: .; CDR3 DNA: TGTGCCAGCTCAGCCTCGGGTACATGGGTCTCCTACGAGCAGTACTTC; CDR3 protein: CASSASGTWVSYEQYF
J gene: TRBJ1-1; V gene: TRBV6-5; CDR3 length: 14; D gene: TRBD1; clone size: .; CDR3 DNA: TGTGCCAGCAGACTAAACAGGGGGCACACTGAAGCTTTCTTT; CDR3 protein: CASRLNRGHTEAFF
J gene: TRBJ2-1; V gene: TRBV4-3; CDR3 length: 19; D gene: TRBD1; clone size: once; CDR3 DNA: TGCGCCAGCAGCCAGATGTTCCCCCCGGGACAGGGGACTTACAATGAGCAGTTCTTC; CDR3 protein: CASSQMFPPGQGTYNEQFF
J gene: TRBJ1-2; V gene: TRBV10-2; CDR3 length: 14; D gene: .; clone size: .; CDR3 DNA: TGCGCCAGCATGCAGGGTTGGACTAACTATGGCTACACCTTC; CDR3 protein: CASMQGWTNYGYTF
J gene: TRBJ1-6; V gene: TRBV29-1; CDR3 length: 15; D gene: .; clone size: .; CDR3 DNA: TGCAGCGTTAGTCGGGGGGGGTCCTATAATTCACCCCTCCACTTT; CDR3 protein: CSVSRGGSYNSPLHF
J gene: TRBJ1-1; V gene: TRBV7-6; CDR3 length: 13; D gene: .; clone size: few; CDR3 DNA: TGTGCCAGCAGCTTAAGGGGGAACACTGAAGCTTTCTTT; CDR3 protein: CASSLRGNTEAFF
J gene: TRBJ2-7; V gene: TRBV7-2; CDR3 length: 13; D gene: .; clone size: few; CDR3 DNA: TGTGCCAGCAGCTTAGGCCCCGTGGGAGAGCAGTACTTC; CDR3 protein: CASSLGPVGEQYF